This T cell receptor beta chain was captured by sequencing in a study of T-cell memory formation after mild COVID-19. CDR1 and CDR2 from the germline V gene are SEHNR and FQNEAQ (reference sequence). The CDR3 runs 17 residues. V dropped 5 bases and J dropped 8; count of bases not matched to a gene: 16. TCRdb reprocessed the 5' RACE reads with MiXCR, giving one entry per CDR3 protein. The sample has under 150,000 distinct CDR3 sequences, roughly 15% seen once; the top ten hold 14%. This clonotype was found a few times. Sequenced input: PBMCs or a T cell subset sorted from them (not recorded which). This clonotype was sampled from an adult woman who had mild COVID-19 (a few samples of this study predate the infection). Cell type and time point are not known. This rearrangement joins TRBV7-9 to TRBJ2-1; 9 bases agree with TRBD2. CDR3 sequence (DNA): TGTGCCAGCAGCCCAAGGGGGGTAGCGGGGGTGTTCGATGAGCAGTTCTTC. Translated: CASSPRGVAGVFDEQFF.